This entry features one TCR beta chain sequence. Its antigen is not identified. These data are taken from a study of CXCR3-negative and CXCR3-positive naive CD8 T cells. The libraries of TRB cDNA were prepared using 5' RACE with UMI labels. Reanalyzing the 5' RACE reads, TCRdb keeps one entry per CDR3 protein, without DNA. This sample's table reports approximately 52,000 distinct CDR3 sequences. Study observations and caveats: The authors found comparable surface CD5 between naive subsets and inferred TCR strength from TRB CDR3 properties.

Per the germline V gene, CDR1 is MNHEY and CDR2 is SMNVEV (reference sequence). This CDR3 is 16 amino acids long. The specimen sequenced was memory CD8+ T cells from blood. V is TRBV27 and J is TRBJ1-3; TCRdb's D call of TRBD1 is untestable without DNA. The source of this sequence is a human donor in good health. Some clones in this sample may be carry-over from other donors' samples. The CDR3 sequence: CASSPEGRGRGNTIYF.